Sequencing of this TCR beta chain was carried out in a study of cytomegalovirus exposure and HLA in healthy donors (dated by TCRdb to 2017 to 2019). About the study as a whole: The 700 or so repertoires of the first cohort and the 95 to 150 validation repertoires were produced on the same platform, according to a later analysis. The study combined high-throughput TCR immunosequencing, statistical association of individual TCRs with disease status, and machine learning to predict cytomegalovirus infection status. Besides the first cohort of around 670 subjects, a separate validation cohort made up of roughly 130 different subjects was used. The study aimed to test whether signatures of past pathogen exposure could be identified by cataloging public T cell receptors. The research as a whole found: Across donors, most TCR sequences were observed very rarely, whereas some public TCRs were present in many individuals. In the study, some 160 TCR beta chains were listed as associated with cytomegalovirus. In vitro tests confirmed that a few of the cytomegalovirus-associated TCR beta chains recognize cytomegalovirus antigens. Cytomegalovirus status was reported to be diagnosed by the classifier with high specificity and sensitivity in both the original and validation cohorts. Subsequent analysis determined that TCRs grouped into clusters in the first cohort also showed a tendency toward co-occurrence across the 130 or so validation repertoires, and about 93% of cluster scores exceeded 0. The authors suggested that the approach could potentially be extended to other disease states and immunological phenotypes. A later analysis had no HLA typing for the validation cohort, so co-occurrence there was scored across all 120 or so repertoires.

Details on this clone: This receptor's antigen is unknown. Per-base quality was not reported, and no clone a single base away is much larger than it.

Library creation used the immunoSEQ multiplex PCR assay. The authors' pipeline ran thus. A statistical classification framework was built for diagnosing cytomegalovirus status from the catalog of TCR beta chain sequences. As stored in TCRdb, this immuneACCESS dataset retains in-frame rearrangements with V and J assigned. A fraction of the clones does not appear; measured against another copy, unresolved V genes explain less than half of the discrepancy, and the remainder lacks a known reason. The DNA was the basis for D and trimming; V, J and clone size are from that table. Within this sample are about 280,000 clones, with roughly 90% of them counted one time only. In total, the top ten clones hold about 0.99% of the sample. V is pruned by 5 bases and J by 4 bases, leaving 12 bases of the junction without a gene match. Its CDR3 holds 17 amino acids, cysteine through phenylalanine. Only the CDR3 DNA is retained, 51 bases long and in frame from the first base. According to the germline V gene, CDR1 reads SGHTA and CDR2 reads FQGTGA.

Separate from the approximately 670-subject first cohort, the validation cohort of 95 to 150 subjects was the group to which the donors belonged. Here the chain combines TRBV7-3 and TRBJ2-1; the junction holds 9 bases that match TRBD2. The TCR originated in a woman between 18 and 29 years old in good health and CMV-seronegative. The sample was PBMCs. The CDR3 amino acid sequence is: CASSPLFGAGGYNEQFF. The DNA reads TGTGCCAGCAGCCCCTTGTTTGGCGCGGGAGGGTACAATGAGCAGTTCTTC. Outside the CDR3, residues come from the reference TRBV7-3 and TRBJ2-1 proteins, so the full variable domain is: GAGVSQTPSNKVTEKGKYVELRCDPISGHTALYWYRQSLGQGPEFLIYFQGTGAADDSGLPNDRFFAVRPEGSVSTLKIQRTERGDSAVYLCASSPLFGAGGYNEQFFGPGTRLTVL.